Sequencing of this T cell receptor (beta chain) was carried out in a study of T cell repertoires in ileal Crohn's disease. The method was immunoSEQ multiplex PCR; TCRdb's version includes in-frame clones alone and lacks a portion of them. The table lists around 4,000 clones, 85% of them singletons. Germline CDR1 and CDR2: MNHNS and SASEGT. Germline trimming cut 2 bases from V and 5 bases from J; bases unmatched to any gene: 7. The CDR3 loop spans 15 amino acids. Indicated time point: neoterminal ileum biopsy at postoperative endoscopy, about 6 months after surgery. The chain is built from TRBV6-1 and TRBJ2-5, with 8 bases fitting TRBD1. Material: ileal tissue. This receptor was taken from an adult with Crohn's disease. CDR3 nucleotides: TGTGCCAGCAGTGAATTAGACAGGGGTTGGGAGACCCAGTACTTC. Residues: CASSELDRGWETQYF.